Each of the 11 T cell receptor beta chains below was sequenced from the same sample in a study of control samples from healthy donors and cancer patients. Some clones are missing from TCRdb's copy, which holds only in-frame ones; the method was immunoSEQ multiplex PCR. The table records over 85,000 clones, roughly nine tenths of them present only once. Sequenced material: blood. All receptors derive from a woman aged 18-29 years in good health.

CDR3 sequence: CASSDSQGRYEQYF. CDR3 nucleotide sequence: TGTGCCAGCAGTGACAGTCAGGGGAGGTACGAGCAGTACTTC. The J gene is TRBJ2-7, the V gene TRBV6-1; either TRBD1 or TRBD2 may fit D (6 bases each). The CDR3 totals 14 residues. Germline V gene data show CDR1 as MNHNS and CDR2 as SASEGT. V lost 3 bases, J lost 4 bases, and 13 bases lay in between.

The chain combines TRBV15 with TRBJ2-2, with 15 bases identical to TRBD2. This CDR3 spans 15 amino acids. After removal of 7 bases from V and 5 bases from J, the junction contained 2 bases not matched to a gene. Germline CDR1 and CDR2: LNHNV and YYDKDF (reference sequence). The CDR3 here is CATTGLAGGTGELFF. The CDR3 region has the DNA TGTGCCACCACTGGACTAGCGGGGGGGACCGGGGAGCTGTTTTTT.

This clone has only one observation. The chain joins TRBV9 to TRBJ2-1, with TRBD2 as a possible D gene (5 bases). Trimming cost V 3 bases and J 0 bases, with 16 bases left between them. The CDR3 length is 17 residues. Germline values: CDR1 SGDLS, CDR2 YYNGEE. Here the CDR3 DNA reads TGTGCCAGCAGCGCCTTTAGCGTGGGTTACTCCTACAATGAGCAGTTCTTC. Translated, it gives CASSAFSVGYSYNEQFF.

The CDR3 sequence: CASSLDSGETQYF. The DNA of the CDR3 is TGCGCCAGCAGCTTGGATAGCGGAGAGACCCAGTACTTC. The chain employs TRBV5-1 and TRBJ2-5; possibly TRBD2 for D (6 bases). The length of the CDR3 is 13 residues. Germline values: CDR1 SGHRS, CDR2 YFSETQ. Trimming cost V 0 bases and J 4 bases, with 7 bases left between them.

The J gene is TRBJ2-7, the V gene TRBV7-3, with D perhaps matching TRBD1 or TRBD2 (5 bases each). The CDR3 runs 14 residues. The ends were cut back, 5 bases at V and 4 bases at J, with 15 bases in the middle. The germline CDR1 and CDR2 sequences are SGHTA and FQGTGA. CDR3: CASSPMGVSYEQYF. Written as DNA, the CDR3 is TGTGCCAGCAGCCCTATGGGGGTTTCGTACGAGCAGTACTTC.

The chain is built from TRBV28 and TRBJ2-1; perhaps TRBD2 as D (5 bases). The CDR3 has 12 amino acids. Per germline, CDR1 MDHEN and CDR2 SYDVKM. V was shortened by 5 bases and J by 9 bases, with 11 bases between the two germline ends. As DNA, the CDR3 is TGTGCCAGCAGTCTTTCGGGGTTTGAGCAGTTCTTC. Protein product: CASSLSGFEQFF.

The chain recombines TRBV7-9 with TRBJ2-7; 10 positions match TRBD2. J was trimmed by 1 base and V by 5 bases; bases with no gene match: 11. Germline values: CDR1 SEHNR, CDR2 FQNEAQ (reference sequence). The CDR3 is made up of 17 amino acids. CDR3 sequence: CASSPSIELAGSYEQYF. The CDR3 DNA reads TGTGCCAGCAGCCCTAGTATCGAACTAGCGGGATCCTACGAGCAGTACTTC.

The genes are TRBV4-2 and TRBJ1-2; D is unclear. Trimming cost V 0 bases and J 1 base, with 18 bases left between them. CDR1 is LGHNA and CDR2 is YNFKEQ in the germline V gene. This CDR3 has 18 amino acids. CDR3 amino acids: CASSQDPPGKGGNYGYTF. The CDR3 DNA follows: TGTGCCAGCAGCCAAGATCCCCCAGGCAAAGGCGGTAACTATGGCTACACCTTC.

The table lists this clone with a few counts. The chain recombines TRBV27 with TRBJ1-5; TRBD1 matches at 8 bases. Per the germline V gene, CDR1 is MNHEY and CDR2 is SMNVEV (reference sequence). After removal of 0 bases from V and 6 bases from J, the junction contained 4 bases not matched to a gene. The CDR3 runs to 15 residues. CDR3 coding DNA: TGTGCCAGCAGTTTATCGTGGACAGGGCTTCAGCCCCAGCATTTT. As protein: CASSLSWTGLQPQHF.

This rearrangement joins TRBV6-6 to TRBJ1-4; no reliable D call. Germline V CDR1 and CDR2: MNHNY, SVGAGI (reference sequence). V shed 6 bases and J shed 6 bases, with 14 bases lying between them. This CDR3 has 14 residues. Here the CDR3 DNA reads TGTGCCAGCAGCCCCGGGCCTGCTTATGAAAAACTGTTTTTT. It translates to CASSPGPAYEKLFF.

Only one count was recorded for this clone. The genes are TRBV10-3 and TRBJ1-2; D is perhaps TRBD1 (5 bases). CDR1 is ENHRY, CDR2 SYGVKD, per germline. This CDR3 is 14 amino acids long. V was pared by 7 bases and J by 4 bases, with 16 bases between. CDR3 nucleotides: TGTGCCATCAATTTTGGCAGGGCGAGCTATGGCTACACCTTC. It is translated as CAINFGRASYGYTF.